The rows below give T cell receptor beta chains drawn from one sample of a study of CD8+CD57+ T cells in acquired aplastic anemia. From the reads, TCRdb called clonotypes with MiXCR, one entry per CDR3 protein. Here the sample spans 75,000 to 80,000 distinct CDR3 sequences, around 70% being singletons. Sample: sorted CD4+, CD8+, or CD8+CD57+ T cells (not recorded which) from PBMCs. Source of these receptors: a human donor with aplastic anemia. Both conserved end residues are part of each CDR3. D genes are given only for firm matches. Rows give clone size only sometimes, using once, few, many, or a class for an expanded clone.

DNA: TGCGCCAGCAGTGAGGGTGAAGGGGACATCGGGAAAGAGACCCAGTACTTC
CDR3: CASSEGEGDIGKETQYF
J: TRBJ2-5
length: 17
V: TRBV10-1
size: NA
D: NA

DNA: TGCGCCAGCAGTGGTTACGGGTCCTACGAGCAGTACTTC
CDR3: CASSGYGSYEQYF
J: TRBJ2-7
length: 13
V: TRBV10-1
size: NA
D: NA

DNA: TGTGCCAGCAAAAAGGGACTAGCGGGGGATGCAGATACGCAGTATTTT
CDR3: CASKKGLAGDADTQYF
J: TRBJ2-3
length: 16
V: TRBV4-2
size: NA
D: TRBD2

DNA: TGTGCAACCGGTAGTACGGGCGACGAGCAGTACTTC
CDR3: CATGSTGDEQYF
J: TRBJ2-7
length: 12
V: TRBV15
size: NA
D: NA

DNA: TGCAGAGTAGCGGGAACCTACGAGCAGTACTTC
CDR3: CRVAGTYEQYF
J: TRBJ2-7
length: 11
V: TRBV20-1
size: NA
D: TRBD2

DNA: TGTGCCAGCAGCCATCCCCAGACAGCGGGCCGAACAGATACGCAGTATTTT
CDR3: CASSHPQTAGRTDTQYF
J: TRBJ2-3
length: 17
V: TRBV3-1
size: NA
D: NA

DNA: TGCAGCGCGGTGGACAGGGGGTCCTCCGGGGCCAACGTCCTGACTTTC
CDR3: CSAVDRGSSGANVLTF
J: TRBJ2-6
length: 16
V: TRBV29-1
size: NA
D: TRBD1

DNA: TGCAGTGCTAGAGATAGACTAGCGGGCTACAATGAGCAGTTCTTC
CDR3: CSARDRLAGYNEQFF
J: TRBJ2-1
length: 15
V: TRBV20-1
size: NA
D: TRBD2

DNA: TGCAGCGTTGCCCTGAACACTGAAGCTTTCTTT
CDR3: CSVALNTEAFF
J: TRBJ1-1
length: 11
V: TRBV29-1
size: NA
D: NA

DNA: TGTGCCGGCAGAAGACAGGGACCCTATGAGCAGTACTTC
CDR3: CAGRRQGPYEQYF
J: TRBJ2-7
length: 13
V: TRBV6-1
size: NA
D: TRBD1

DNA: TGTGCCAGCAGCTCGATTGAATTGCATAGCAATCAGCCCCAGCATTTT
CDR3: CASSSIELHSNQPQHF
J: TRBJ1-5
length: 16
V: TRBV11-2
size: NA
D: NA

DNA: TGTGCCAGCAGCTTAATCGGGGATACGCAGTATTTT
CDR3: CASSLIGDTQYF
J: TRBJ2-3
length: 12
V: TRBV7-9
size: NA
D: NA

DNA: TGCAGCGTGAGGGGCAGTAACTATGGCTACACCTTC
CDR3: CSVRGSNYGYTF
J: TRBJ1-2
length: 12
V: TRBV29-1
size: NA
D: NA

DNA: TGTGCCAGTAGTAGGGGGACAGGCGCCTTGTTGGTGCAGTACTTC
CDR3: CASSRGTGALLVQYF
J: TRBJ2-7
length: 15
V: TRBV19
size: many
D: TRBD1

DNA: TGCGCCAGCAGCGCCAGAGAACAAGAGACCCAGTACTTC
CDR3: CASSAREQETQYF
J: TRBJ2-5
length: 13
V: TRBV5-1
size: NA
D: NA

DNA: TGTGCCAGCAGCTTGGCAGAGCAAGAGACCCAGTACTTC
CDR3: CASSLAEQETQYF
J: TRBJ2-5
length: 13
V: TRBV5-4
size: NA
D: NA

DNA: TGTGCCAGCAGGCAGGGGGCGCGAGATACGCAGTATTTT
CDR3: CASRQGARDTQYF
J: TRBJ2-3
length: 13
V: TRBV2
size: NA
D: TRBD1

DNA: TGTGCCAGCAGTGAGTCCGGGCACGGCAGCCTCCAGCCCCAGCATTTT
CDR3: CASSESGHGSLQPQHF
J: TRBJ1-5
length: 16
V: TRBV2
size: NA
D: NA

DNA: TGCAGCGTTGAAGATGCGGGACAGGGATACGAGCAGTACTTC
CDR3: CSVEDAGQGYEQYF
J: TRBJ2-7
length: 14
V: TRBV29-1
size: NA
D: TRBD1

DNA: TGTGCCAGCAGCTTAGAACAGGGTAGGGTCTACGAGCAGTACTTC
CDR3: CASSLEQGRVYEQYF
J: TRBJ2-7
length: 15
V: TRBV11-2
size: NA
D: NA

DNA: TGTGCCAGCAGCCGGGTAGGGGGGAACACTGAAGCTTTCTTT
CDR3: CASSRVGGNTEAFF
J: TRBJ1-1
length: 14
V: TRBV5-6
size: NA
D: NA

DNA: TGTGCCAGCAGCTCCTCGGGACGGGAGGGCCTTTTTGAGCAGTTCTTC
CDR3: CASSSSGREGLFEQFF
J: TRBJ2-1
length: 16
V: TRBV13
size: NA
D: TRBD2

DNA: TGTGCCAGCAGTGGACGGGGAGGGGGCTTTGCTGAAGCTTTCTTT
CDR3: CASSGRGGGFAEAFF
J: TRBJ1-1
length: 15
V: TRBV2
size: once
D: TRBD1

DNA: TGTGCCAGCACGGCCTTCTACGAGCAGTACTTC
CDR3: CASTAFYEQYF
J: TRBJ2-7
length: 11
V: TRBV6-1
size: few
D: NA

DNA: TGTGCCAGCAGAGATGGGGGCGGGTACACAGATACGCAGTATTTT
CDR3: CASRDGGGYTDTQYF
J: TRBJ2-3
length: 15
V: TRBV7-6
size: NA
D: NA

DNA: TGTGCCACCAGCTCCGGGGCCAGCGGGAGCATAGAGACCCAGTACTTC
CDR3: CATSSGASGSIETQYF
J: TRBJ2-5
length: 16
V: TRBV15
size: NA
D: TRBD2

DNA: TGCAGTGCTAGCGGTGCACACGAGCAGTACTTC
CDR3: CSASGAHEQYF
J: TRBJ2-7
length: 11
V: TRBV20-1
size: few
D: NA

DNA: TGTGCCATCAGTGAGCCCCAGAACACTGAAGCTTTCTTT
CDR3: CAISEPQNTEAFF
J: TRBJ1-1
length: 13
V: TRBV10-3
size: NA
D: NA

DNA: TGTGCCAGCAGAGAGGACAATTCCTACGAGCAGTACTTC
CDR3: CASREDNSYEQYF
J: TRBJ2-7
length: 13
V: TRBV25-1
size: NA
D: NA

DNA: TGTGCCAGCAGCTCCCATGGCGGGGGCCTCGATACGCAGTATTTT
CDR3: CASSSHGGGLDTQYF
J: TRBJ2-3
length: 15
V: TRBV11-2
size: NA
D: NA

DNA: TGTGCCAGCAGTTCCGCGAAGAGGAACTCCTACAATGAGCAGTTCTTC
CDR3: CASSSAKRNSYNEQFF
J: TRBJ2-1
length: 16
V: TRBV6-2/TRBV6-3
size: NA
D: NA

DNA: TGTGCCAGCAGTGACTCGGGGAGCGGAGAGCAGTTCTTC
CDR3: CASSDSGSGEQFF
J: TRBJ2-1
length: 13
V: TRBV6-4
size: NA
D: NA

DNA: TGTGCTAGCAGCCAGCGGGAGGGCCGCTACGAGCAGTACTTC
CDR3: CASSQREGRYEQYF
J: TRBJ2-7
length: 14
V: TRBV7-7
size: NA
D: TRBD2

DNA: TGTGCCAGCAGCCTGGAGGTGGGACTAGCGGGAATCCTGGGGCATGAGCAGTTCTTC
CDR3: CASSLEVGLAGILGHEQFF
J: TRBJ2-1
length: 19
V: TRBV14
size: NA
D: TRBD2

DNA: TGTGCCAGCAGTGAAGCGACAGGGGAGTACTACGAGCAGTACTTC
CDR3: CASSEATGEYYEQYF
J: TRBJ2-7
length: 15
V: TRBV10-3
size: NA
D: TRBD1

DNA: TGTGCCAGTAGTATCTCAGGGGAAGAGGGTCAGCCCCAGCATTTT
CDR3: CASSISGEEGQPQHF
J: TRBJ1-5
length: 15
V: TRBV19
size: NA
D: NA

DNA: TGTGCCAGCAGTGGATCCGGGACAGGGCCCTTCGGGGAGCAGTACTTC
CDR3: CASSGSGTGPFGEQYF
J: TRBJ2-7
length: 16
V: TRBV25-1
size: NA
D: TRBD1